The T cell receptor beta chain under discussion was sequenced for a study of shared clonotypes between healthy human individuals. With regard to this clone: Its matching antigen is unknown.

Assay: immunoSEQ multiplex PCR; the TCRdb copy retains only in-frame clones and omits some. Found here are approximately 240,000 clones, approximately 65% of them singletons; the top ten hold approximately 12%. The donors, healthy adults who were HIV-negative, had experienced no recent acute infections or vaccinations. V lost 2 bases and J lost 6; bases outside the gene matches: 2. Germline-derived CDR1 and CDR2 are SGHTA and FQGNSA. The CDR3 is 13 amino acids. Findings and limits, study-wide: Despite large depth, sorted-subset datasets appeared incompletely sequenced. Four donors shared about 5% of their naive CD4 clonotypes.

Material: memory CD4+ T cells sorted from blood. Subset noted: CD45RA-negative fraction. This chain connects TRBV7-2 to TRBJ2-3, with 7 bases lining up with TRBD2. The clonotype comes from a man in his thirties or forties in good health. The chain's CDR3 is CASSLRGGDTQYF. The CDR3 nucleotides are TGTGCCAGCAGCTTAAGGGGAGGGGATACGCAGTATTTT.